These T cell receptor beta chains were read from a single sample in a study of early T cells in non-severe SARS-CoV-2 infection. TCRdb redid the calling of the 5' RACE reads with MiXCR, one entry per CDR3 protein. The sample gives tens of thousands of distinct CDR3 sequences, roughly an eighth of which show up once; about 6% is in the top ten. Material for sequencing was whole blood. The receptors shown here come from an adult who was a healthcare worker with PCR-confirmed SARS-CoV-2 infection or an uninfected control (not recorded which). The CDR3 runs from the conserved cysteine through the conserved F or W. The D gene is left open where the match is weak. Some rows mark clone size as missing; the rest say once, few, many or name a class of expanded clone.

j_gene | v_gene | len | d_gene | abundance | CDR3nt | CDR3aa
TRBJ1-1 | TRBV19 | 11 | NA | many | TGTGCCAGTGAACAGGGAAATGAAGCTTTCTTT | CASEQGNEAFF
TRBJ2-3 | TRBV5-4 | 16 | TRBD2 | NA | TGTGCCAGCAGCTTGGCTAGCGGGAGGAAAGCAGATACGCAGTATTTT | CASSLASGRKADTQYF
TRBJ2-1 | TRBV6-5 | 16 | NA | many | TGTGCCAGCAGTTACTCGACCGGGACTCCGTACAATGAGCAGTTCTTC | CASSYSTGTPYNEQFF
TRBJ2-7 | TRBV29-1 | 15 | TRBD1 | NA | TGCAGCGTAGAACTCTCCGGGACAGGGGACTACGAGCAGTACTTC | CSVELSGTGDYEQYF
TRBJ2-5 | TRBV20-1 | 14 | TRBD2 | NA | TGCAGTGCTAGCATCGCGGGAGTCCAAGAGACCCAGTACTTC | CSASIAGVQETQYF
TRBJ2-3 | TRBV20-1 | 18 | NA | many | TGCAGTGCTAGTAACGGGTTATCCTATGTTAGGGGCACAGATACGCAGTATTTT | CSASNGLSYVRGTDTQYF
TRBJ2-7 | TRBV4-1 | 14 | NA | NA | TGCGCCAGCAGTATGGGGGGAGCCAGGGACGAGCAGTACTTC | CASSMGGARDEQYF
TRBJ2-3 | TRBV10-3 | 14 | TRBD2 | NA | TGTGCCATCAGGGGACTATTACCCACAGATACGCAGTATTTT | CAIRGLLPTDTQYF
TRBJ2-1 | TRBV18 | 18 | TRBD2 | many | TGTGCCAGCTCCCTTGGGACTAGCGGGAGTGTTGGTGTCTATGAGCAGTTCTTC | CASSLGTSGSVGVYEQFF
TRBJ2-1 | TRBV19 | 15 | NA | NA | TGTGCCAGTACCGCCGGCTCCCTCTCCTACAATGAGCAGTTCTTC | CASTAGSLSYNEQFF
TRBJ2-3 | TRBV7-9 | 15 | TRBD2 | many | TGTGCCAGCAGCCTTGGGACTAGCGGGGCAGATACGCAGTATTTT | CASSLGTSGADTQYF
TRBJ2-2 | TRBV12-3/TRBV12-4 | 17 | TRBD1 | few | TGTGCCAACTTTAAACAGGGGAATGGTGTAAACACCGGGGAGCTGTTTTTT | CANFKQGNGVNTGELFF
TRBJ2-3 | TRBV3-1 | 15 | NA | few | TGTGCCAGCAGCCAAGATCCGCGGCCCACAGATACGCAGTATTTT | CASSQDPRPTDTQYF
TRBJ1-5 | TRBV18 | 17 | NA | NA | TGTGCCAGCTCCCTTGAGACAGGAGGGGGGGGCAATCAGCCCCAGCATTTT | CASSLETGGGGNQPQHF
TRBJ2-2 | TRBV12-3/TRBV12-4 | 16 | TRBD1 | NA | TGTGCCAGCAGGGATCTGACAGGGGAGAGGACCGGGGAGCTGTTTTTT | CASRDLTGERTGELFF
TRBJ1-2 | TRBV4-2 | 13 | NA | NA | TGTGCCAGCAGCCCCGGCAGGGTTGATGGCTACACCTTC | CASSPGRVDGYTF
TRBJ2-3 | TRBV12-2 | 15 | NA | NA | TGTGCAAGTCGCTTAGCGCAAGCGGGAGAAGATACGCAGTATTTT | CASRLAQAGEDTQYF
TRBJ1-1 | TRBV3-1 | 13 | NA | many | TGTGCCAGCAGCCAGAGGCTGAACACTGAAGCTTTCTTT | CASSQRLNTEAFF
TRBJ2-3 | TRBV20-1 | 14 | TRBD2 | many | TGCAGTGCTAGCAGGACTAGCGGCCCAGATACGCAGTATTTT | CSASRTSGPDTQYF
TRBJ1-4 | TRBV2 | 12 | NA | NA | TGTGCCAGCGGGTTTCATAATGAAAAACTGTTTTTT | CASGFHNEKLFF
TRBJ1-1 | TRBV2 | 14 | TRBD1 | once | TGTGCCAGCAGTGTAAGTCAGGGGGGCACTGAAGCTTTCTTT | CASSVSQGGTEAFF
TRBJ2-7 | TRBV6-5 | 15 | TRBD2 | few | TGTGCCAGCAGTTACAGTCCAGCGGGACCCTACGAGCAGTACTTC | CASSYSPAGPYEQYF
TRBJ2-2 | TRBV20-1 | 16 | TRBD2 | many | TGCAGTGCTCGGGAAAGCGGGAGGGTAGGCACCGGGGAGCTGTTTTTT | CSARESGRVGTGELFF
TRBJ1-5 | TRBV12-3/TRBV12-4 | 14 | NA | few | TGTGCCAGCAGTTTGCGGGGCTTTGGGCAGCCCCAGCATTTT | CASSLRGFGQPQHF
TRBJ2-1 | TRBV24-1 | 15 | TRBD2 | few | TGTGCCACCAGTGGCGCGGGAGGGGGGTACAATGAGCAGTTCTTC | CATSGAGGGYNEQFF
TRBJ2-7 | TRBV29-1 | 13 | NA | many | TGCAGCGTTGGGGGCGGGCGGCTCTACGAGCAGTACTTC | CSVGGGRLYEQYF
TRBJ1-3 | TRBV12-3/TRBV12-4 | 16 | NA | NA | TGTGCCAGCAGTGCTTCGGGCAGCAACTCTGGAAACACCATATATTTT | CASSASGSNSGNTIYF
TRBJ1-5 | TRBV30 | 12 | NA | NA | TGTGCCTCGGGGGTTAACAATCAGCCCCAGCATTTT | CASGVNNQPQHF
TRBJ2-7 | TRBV5-1 | 16 | TRBD1 | few | TGCGCCAGCAGCTCTTCTTCCGGGACAGGGGCCTACGAGCAGTACTTC | CASSSSSGTGAYEQYF
TRBJ2-1 | TRBV9 | 14 | NA | NA | TGTGCCAGCAGCCCGACCCGGGCCTACAATGAGCAGTTCTTC | CASSPTRAYNEQFF
TRBJ2-1 | TRBV10-3 | 17 | TRBD1 | many | TGTGCCATCAGTCTTAGAGGTACGGGACAGGGTTACAATGAGCAGTTCTTC | CAISLRGTGQGYNEQFF
TRBJ2-1 | TRBV20-1 | 17 | TRBD2 | few | TGCAGTGCTAGACTAGCGGGAGGGATGAATCTCCGCGCTGAGCAGTTCTTC | CSARLAGGMNLRAEQFF
TRBJ2-7 | TRBV7-2 | 15 | NA | NA | TGTGCCAGCAGCCCACCCTTTCGCAGGGCCTACGAGCAGTACTTC | CASSPPFRRAYEQYF
TRBJ2-7 | TRBV5-4 | 15 | TRBD2 | many | TGTGCCAGCAGCCTCACTAGCGGGGGGGCCTACGAGCAGTACTTC | CASSLTSGGAYEQYF